Presented here are 14 T cell receptor beta chains from one specimen sequenced in a study of cytomegalovirus exposure and HLA in healthy donors. The study ran its PCR with 60 Vbeta and 13 Jbeta primers. Method: immunoSEQ multiplex PCR; TCRdb's copy keeps in-frame clones and lacks some. The data show roughly 200,000 clones, about 80% seen once. Sequencing used PBMCs. These receptors were collected from a man aged 35 to 55 in good health and CMV-seropositive.

This clone has only one observation. This chain joins TRBV7-2 and TRBJ2-1, with TRBD2 matching 10 bases. The CDR3 is made up of 15 amino acids. V gave up 2 bases and J gave up 10 bases; unmatched junction bases: 8. The germline CDR1 and CDR2 sequences are SGHTA and FQGNSA. This CDR3 reads CASSLTSGDPGEQFF. CDR3 in DNA: TGTGCCAGCAGCTTAACTAGCGGGGACCCCGGGGAGCAGTTCTTC.

CDR3 nucleotides: TGTGCCAGCAGTACCTCGGAGTATGGCTACACCTTC. This codes for CASSTSEYGYTF. This chain connects TRBV28 to TRBJ1-2; D not certain. V was pared by 5 bases and J by 5 bases, with 9 bases between. The germline V gene encodes CDR1 MDHEN and CDR2 SYDVKM. The CDR3 loop spans 12 amino acids.

This clone was seen only once. Written as DNA, the CDR3 is TGTGCCAGCAGTCCGGGACAGGGGAACACCGGGGAGCTGTTTTTT. Residues: CASSPGQGNTGELFF. The chain is built from TRBV11-3 and TRBJ2-2, with 9 bases aligning to TRBD1. J gave up 1 base and V 6 bases, and 3 bases lay outside the gene matches. The CDR3 spans 15 residues. CDR1 is SGHNT and CDR2 is YENEEA in the germline V gene.

This clone was recorded only once. The J gene is TRBJ2-7, the V gene TRBV28; TRBD2 matches at 9 bases. CDR1 MDHEN and CDR2 SYDVKM come from the germline V gene. The CDR3 length is 13 residues. V gave up 7 bases and J gave up 3 bases; unmatched junction bases: 4. The CDR3 DNA follows: TGTGCCAGCATTGGTAGCGGGAGCTACGAGCAGTACTTC. Encoded protein: CASIGSGSYEQYF.

The CDR3 region has the DNA TGTGCCAGCAGCAAAGTTCCTAGCGGGGTCCTCGGAGATACGCAGTATTTT. It yields the protein CASSKVPSGVLGDTQYF. The chain links TRBV21-1 to TRBJ2-3; the table calls TRBD2, which could not be checked here. TRBV21-1 has pseudogene status. CDR3 length: 17 amino acids.

The genes are TRBV28 and TRBJ1-3; the match to TRBD1 covers 8 bases. This CDR3 contains 16 residues. The germline CDR1 and CDR2 sequences are MDHEN and SYDVKM. With 6 bases clipped from V and 4 bases from J, the junction kept 11 bases outside the gene matches. As DNA, the CDR3 is TGTGCCAGCAGCGAACCCACCGGACAGGGAGGAAACACCATATATTTT. Its translation is CASSEPTGQGGNTIYF.

The J gene is TRBJ2-2, the V gene TRBV27; TRBD2 matches at 8 bases. This CDR3 spans 17 amino acids. CDR1 and CDR2 from the germline V gene are MNHEY and SMNVEV (reference sequence). The junction had 8 bases not matched to a gene; V was cut back by 4 bases and J by 1 base. This CDR3 is CASSYSGLAENTGELFF. The CDR3 DNA is TGTGCCAGCAGTTACTCAGGACTAGCAGAGAACACCGGGGAGCTGTTTTTT.

This chain connects TRBV18 to TRBJ2-3; D unresolved. CDR1 KGHSH and CDR2 LQKENI come from the germline V gene. Trimming shortened V by 2 bases and J by 5 bases, and 14 bases separated the two germline ends. The CDR3 is made up of 15 amino acids. The CDR3 bases are TGTGCCAGCTCACCAATCGAGCCCCTCGGAGATACGCAGTATTTT. This gives the protein CASSPIEPLGDTQYF. The complete variable domain, with remaining parts taken from reference TRBV18 and TRBJ2-3, reads NAGVMQNPRHLVRRRGQEARLRCSPMKGHSHVYWYRQLPEEGLKFMVYLQKENIIDESGMPKERFSAEFPKEGPSILRIQQVVRGDSAAYFCASSPIEPLGDTQYFGPGTRLTVL.

The DNA of the CDR3 is TGTGCCAGCAGCTTAGATTGGCCGAGGGGCAGGGGGAACTATGGCTACACCTTC. This encodes CASSLDWPRGRGNYGYTF. The chain employs TRBV7-9 and TRBJ1-2, with TRBD1 identical over 7 bases. This CDR3 has 18 amino acids. Germline CDR1 and CDR2: SEHNR and FQNEAQ (reference sequence). V dropped 1 base and J dropped 2; count of bases not matched to a gene: 13.

The rearrangement links TRBV28 to TRBJ2-5, with 7 bases identical to TRBD1. Germline assignment: CDR1 MDHEN and CDR2 SYDVKM. Trimming cost V 4 bases and J 5 bases; bases outside gene matches: 7. The CDR3 covers 14 residues. Written as DNA, the CDR3 is TGTGCCAGCAGTTCCGGACAGGTGAGGGAGACCCAGTACTTC. Translation: CASSSGQVRETQYF.

The chain links TRBV6-6 to TRBJ2-2; 12 bases match TRBD1. Trimming removed 10 bases from V and 5 bases from J; junction bases left unmatched: 5. Germline values: CDR1 MNHNY, CDR2 SVGAGI (reference sequence). CDR3 size: 14 residues. In DNA form, the CDR3 reads TGTGCCACCGGGGACAGGGGGCCAACCGGGGAGCTGTTTTTT. Translated: CATGDRGPTGELFF.

This clone was seen only once. V gene TRBV7-2 combines with J gene TRBJ2-7, with D tentatively TRBD2 (6 bases). The V end lost 3 bases, the J end lost 0 bases, and 15 bases lay between the germline ends. The germline gives CDR1 SGHTA, CDR2 FQGNSA. The CDR3 length is 16 residues. The CDR3 region has the DNA TGTGCCAGCAGCTTCCGACTGGGACTCAGCTCCTACGAGCAGTACTTC. Amino acid sequence: CASSFRLGLSSYEQYF.

The V gene is TRBV27, the J gene TRBJ2-7; weak D call: TRBD2 (6 bases). Germline V gene lookup returns CDR1 MNHEY and CDR2 SMNVEV (reference sequence). The ends were cut back, 3 bases at V and 4 bases at J, with 22 bases in the middle. The CDR3 sequence is 17 residues long. CDR3 nucleotides: TGTGCCAGCAGTTTGTTGGGAGGAACTTTTGTGGGGTACGAGCAGTACTTC. Its protein product is CASSLLGGTFVGYEQYF.

This chain connects TRBV11-2 to TRBJ2-3; 8 nucleotides agree with TRBD2. The CDR3 is 16 amino acids. J was trimmed by 2 bases and V by 4 bases; bases with no gene match: 8. CDR1 is SGHAT and CDR2 is FQNNGV in the germline V gene. The CDR3 region has the DNA TGTGCCAGCAGCTCCCGGGTTAGCGGGGTCACAGATACGCAGTATTTT. This encodes CASSSRVSGVTDTQYF.